This T cell receptor (beta chain) was identified during a study of CD8 T cells in Susac syndrome. The J segment lost 3 bases and the V segment lost 3 bases, leaving 8 bases of the junction unmatched. Germline values: CDR1 DFQATT, CDR2 SNEGSKA (reference sequence). This CDR3 region has 15 residues. Random hexamers were used to reverse transcribe 0.5 to 1 ug of RNA. Amplification of the TCR beta CDR3 was carried out by immunoSEQ multiplex PCR, which spanned a total of 54 Vbeta and 13 Jbeta segments. Via MiXCR, TCRdb re-called the immunoSEQ multiplex PCR reads, giving one row per CDR3 protein. The sample holds approximately 190,000 distinct CDR3 sequences, almost 96% seen once.

V usage is TRBV20-1 and J usage is TRBJ2-3, with 8 nucleotides matching TRBD2. Sequenced: CD4+ T cells from PBMCs. This sequence originates from a human donor with Susac syndrome. The CDR3 loop is CSASPSGGLTDTQYF. The CDR3 bases are TGCAGTGCTAGCCCCAGCGGGGGCCTAACAGATACGCAGTATTTT.